The 6 T cell receptor beta chains reported below all come from one sample, sequenced in a study of T cells after yellow fever vaccination. TCRdb called the 5' RACE reads again in MiXCR, with one record for every CDR3 protein. The table has approximately 250,000 distinct CDR3 sequences, more than 3.5% seen once. Source: PBMCs, taken 15 days after the yellow fever booster vaccination. These receptors all stem from a man aged 18 to 29 who received the YFV17D yellow fever vaccine.

At least ten counts were recorded for this clonotype. The rearrangement joins TRBV4-3 to TRBJ2-3, with 8 bases aligning to TRBD2. The CDR3 contains 17 residues. J was trimmed by 7 bases and V by 3 bases; bases with no gene match: 15. Germline-derived CDR1 and CDR2 are LGHNA and YSLEER. The CDR3 DNA reads TGCGCCAGCAGCCATTCTTTAAACGGGAGGGGGAGCTATACGCAGTATTTT. Translated, it gives CASSHSLNGRGSYTQYF.

This clonotype was seen at least ten times. The V and J genes are TRBV5-1 and TRBJ2-5; D is unclear. V lost 0 bases, J lost 2 bases, and 8 bases lay in between. This CDR3 spans 14 amino acids. The germline V gene encodes CDR1 SGHRS and CDR2 YFSETQ. The CDR3: CASSLATAQETQYF. In DNA, the CDR3 is TGCGCCAGCAGCTTGGCTACAGCTCAAGAGACCCAGTACTTC.

This clonotype occurred many times. This rearrangement joins TRBV5-1 to TRBJ1-1, with 9 bases identical to TRBD1. The V and J ends lost 4 bases and 7 bases, in that order; junction bases with no gene match: 11. Germline assignment: CDR1 SGHRS and CDR2 YFSETQ. The CDR3 has 15 residues. Here the CDR3 DNA reads TGCGCCAGCAGCCCGGGACAGGGCGTTGCCAATGAAGCTTTCTTT. It translates to CASSPGQGVANEAFF.

At least ten counts were recorded for this clonotype. The V and J genes are TRBV15 and TRBJ2-1, with D uncertain. V shed 4 bases and J shed 3 bases, with 4 bases lying between them. Germline assignment: CDR1 LNHNV and CDR2 YYDKDF (reference sequence). This CDR3 has 12 residues. CDR3 residues: CATSNGYNEQFF. As DNA, the CDR3 is TGTGCCACCAGCAACGGCTACAATGAGCAGTTCTTC.

This clonotype was detected ten times or more. V and J are TRBV12-5 and TRBJ2-3, with D hard to call. V was clipped by 3 bases and J by 2 bases, with 12 bases between them. Per germline, CDR1 LGHNT and CDR2 FRNRAP. The CDR3 runs 15 residues. The CDR3 sequence is CASGFLVAATDTQYF. CDR3 in DNA: TGTGCTAGTGGTTTCCTAGTCGCGGCCACAGATACGCAGTATTTT.

This clonotype turned up a few times. The rearrangement uses TRBV3-1 and TRBJ2-1; D is perhaps TRBD1 or TRBD2 (5 bases each). The CDR3 totals 14 residues. Trimming took 4 bases from V and 9 from J, leaving 16 bases between them. Per the germline V gene, CDR1 is LGHDT and CDR2 is YNNKEL (reference sequence). The CDR3 here is CASSPGLGRAEQFF. CDR3 DNA sequence: TGTGCCAGCAGCCCAGGTTTGGGACGGGCTGAGCAGTTCTTC.